A selection of T cell receptor beta chains follows, all from one sample in a study of PD-L1 blockade in urothelial cancer. Clones were read by immunoSEQ multiplex PCR, and TCRdb kept only the in-frame ones, dropping some. The table includes tens of thousands of clones, 90% detected once. Sequenced here: PBMCs, sampled around atezolizumab (anti-PD-L1) treatment. Receptors originate from a man in his 60s with urothelial cancer. Each CDR3 is given with its conserved first and last residue. D genes are given only for firm matches. A clone size is listed for some rows: how often the clone was seen (once, few, many), or a class if it is expanded.

cdr3_nt: TGTGCCAGCAGCCAAGAGACCATTGGAGGAGGGGATACGCAGTATTTT; cdr3_aa: CASSQETIGGGDTQYF; d_call: NA; j_call: TRBJ2-3; clone_size: NA; v_call: TRBV14
cdr3_nt: TGCGCCAGCAGCAACGGACAGGCCAACTATGGCTACACCTTC; cdr3_aa: CASSNGQANYGYTF; d_call: TRBD1; j_call: TRBJ1-2; clone_size: NA; v_call: TRBV5-1
cdr3_nt: TGCGCCAGCAGACCAGGTACTGGGACCCAGTACTTC; cdr3_aa: CASRPGTGTQYF; d_call: NA; j_call: TRBJ2-5; clone_size: NA; v_call: TRBV10-2
cdr3_nt: TGTGCCAGCAGGGGGGCGGGCAGGCAACTCGAGCAGTACTTC; cdr3_aa: CASRGAGRQLEQYF; d_call: NA; j_call: TRBJ2-7; clone_size: NA; v_call: TRBV5-6
cdr3_nt: TGCAGCGTTGAAGGCGGGACAGAAAAAGCTTTCTTT; cdr3_aa: CSVEGGTEKAFF; d_call: TRBD1; j_call: TRBJ1-1; clone_size: NA; v_call: TRBV29-1
cdr3_nt: TGTGCCAGCAGCCGGGACAGCGCCAACGTCCTGACTTTC; cdr3_aa: CASSRDSANVLTF; d_call: TRBD1; j_call: TRBJ2-6; clone_size: NA; v_call: TRBV11-1
cdr3_nt: TGTGCCAGCAGCCTCTTTCGGACTAGCGGTGAAGAGACCCAGTACTTC; cdr3_aa: CASSLFRTSGEETQYF; d_call: TRBD2; j_call: TRBJ2-5; clone_size: NA; v_call: TRBV5-5
cdr3_nt: TGTGCCAGCAGCCAAGGTGCAGGCTCCTACGAGCAGTACTTC; cdr3_aa: CASSQGAGSYEQYF; d_call: NA; j_call: TRBJ2-7; clone_size: NA; v_call: TRBV4-2
cdr3_nt: TGTGCCAGCAGCCTTACAGGGCGAACCTCTGGAAACACCATATATTTT; cdr3_aa: CASSLTGRTSGNTIYF; d_call: NA; j_call: TRBJ1-3; clone_size: NA; v_call: TRBV7-2
cdr3_nt: TGCGCCAGCAGCCGGCCCGGAGGAGATACGCAGTATTTT; cdr3_aa: CASSRPGGDTQYF; d_call: NA; j_call: TRBJ2-3; clone_size: NA; v_call: TRBV4-3
cdr3_nt: TGTGCCAGCAGCGTAGTGGGGCAGGGGGCGATTAATGGCTACACCTTC; cdr3_aa: CASSVVGQGAINGYTF; d_call: TRBD1; j_call: TRBJ1-2; clone_size: NA; v_call: TRBV9
cdr3_nt: TGTGCCAGCAGCAAAACAGGGACAGTCCACGAGCAGTACTTC; cdr3_aa: CASSKTGTVHEQYF; d_call: NA; j_call: TRBJ2-7; clone_size: NA; v_call: TRBV21-1
cdr3_nt: TGTGCCTGGCACGACAGGGGGAGTATGACAGATACGCAGTATTTT; cdr3_aa: CAWHDRGSMTDTQYF; d_call: TRBD1; j_call: TRBJ2-3; clone_size: NA; v_call: TRBV30
cdr3_nt: TGTGCCAGCACGGGAGCGGGGGGAGAGACCCAGTACTTC; cdr3_aa: CASTGAGGETQYF; d_call: TRBD2; j_call: TRBJ2-5; clone_size: once; v_call: TRBV6-6
cdr3_nt: TGTGCCAGCAGCTCCTCGGGGGAATGGGACTATGGCTACACCTTC; cdr3_aa: CASSSSGEWDYGYTF; d_call: NA; j_call: TRBJ1-2; clone_size: once; v_call: TRBV11-2
cdr3_nt: TGTGCCAGCAGCTTATCATCTAGCGGGGGGCAAGAGACCCAGTACTTC; cdr3_aa: CASSLSSSGGQETQYF; d_call: TRBD2; j_call: TRBJ2-5; clone_size: NA; v_call: TRBV7-2
cdr3_nt: TGCGCCAGCAGCTTGGCTTCTTCCACGAGTTCGCTCGAGACCCAGTACTTC; cdr3_aa: CASSLASSTSSLETQYF; d_call: NA; j_call: TRBJ2-5; clone_size: NA; v_call: TRBV5-1
cdr3_nt: TGTGCCAGCAGCTTAGTGAGATTCCCAACCTACGAGCAGTACTTC; cdr3_aa: CASSLVRFPTYEQYF; d_call: NA; j_call: TRBJ2-7; clone_size: few; v_call: TRBV7-2
cdr3_nt: TGTGCCAGCAGTTGGGGACAGGGGGGGGCCAACGTCCTGACTTTC; cdr3_aa: CASSWGQGGANVLTF; d_call: TRBD1; j_call: TRBJ2-6; clone_size: NA; v_call: TRBV27
cdr3_nt: TGTGCCAGCAGCCACAAGGTTGGGACATTAGACAATGAGCAGTTCTTC; cdr3_aa: CASSHKVGTLDNEQFF; d_call: NA; j_call: TRBJ2-1; clone_size: NA; v_call: TRBV5-4
cdr3_nt: TGTGCCAGCAGCCAGACAGGGGGCGGCTATGGCTACACCTTC; cdr3_aa: CASSQTGGGYGYTF; d_call: TRBD1; j_call: TRBJ1-2; clone_size: NA; v_call: TRBV6-5
cdr3_nt: TGTGCAGTACAGACAGGGAACGATTCACCCCTCCACTTT; cdr3_aa: CAVQTGNDSPLHF; d_call: TRBD1; j_call: TRBJ1-6; clone_size: NA; v_call: TRBV30
cdr3_nt: TGTGCCAGCAGCGAGAGCCCGGGACAAAGTAGGGCACCCCTCCACTTT; cdr3_aa: CASSESPGQSRAPLHF; d_call: NA; j_call: TRBJ1-6; clone_size: NA; v_call: TRBV7-2
cdr3_nt: TGTGCCACCAACAGGGAGGGTCAGCCCCAGCATTTT; cdr3_aa: CATNREGQPQHF; d_call: NA; j_call: TRBJ1-5; clone_size: NA; v_call: TRBV15
cdr3_nt: TGTGCCAGCAGCCAAGATAGAAACTACGAGCAGTACTTC; cdr3_aa: CASSQDRNYEQYF; d_call: NA; j_call: TRBJ2-7; clone_size: NA; v_call: TRBV4-2
cdr3_nt: TGCGCCAGCAGCCAAGAGGTATTGAGGACTGAAGCTTTCTTT; cdr3_aa: CASSQEVLRTEAFF; d_call: NA; j_call: TRBJ1-1; clone_size: few; v_call: TRBV4-3
cdr3_nt: TGCGCCAGCAGCCTAGGACAGGGGGCGTTTGAAGCTTTCTTT; cdr3_aa: CASSLGQGAFEAFF; d_call: TRBD1; j_call: TRBJ1-1; clone_size: NA; v_call: TRBV5-1
cdr3_nt: TGTGCCAGCAGTACTAGCGGGGTAGGCGAGACCCAGTACTTC; cdr3_aa: CASSTSGVGETQYF; d_call: TRBD2; j_call: TRBJ2-5; clone_size: NA; v_call: TRBV6-1
cdr3_nt: TGTGCCAGCAGCTTTGGGTCTAGGGCAGGGGCCGGCTACACCTTC; cdr3_aa: CASSFGSRAGAGYTF; d_call: NA; j_call: TRBJ1-2; clone_size: NA; v_call: TRBV7-2
cdr3_nt: TGCGCCAGCAGCCAACGCCCAGGGGGAGGCTACACCTTC; cdr3_aa: CASSQRPGGGYTF; d_call: TRBD1; j_call: TRBJ1-2; clone_size: NA; v_call: TRBV4-1
cdr3_nt: TGTGCCAGCATCTTAGCGGGAGGGAGCACAGATACGCAGTATTTT; cdr3_aa: CASILAGGSTDTQYF; d_call: TRBD2; j_call: TRBJ2-3; clone_size: NA; v_call: TRBV28